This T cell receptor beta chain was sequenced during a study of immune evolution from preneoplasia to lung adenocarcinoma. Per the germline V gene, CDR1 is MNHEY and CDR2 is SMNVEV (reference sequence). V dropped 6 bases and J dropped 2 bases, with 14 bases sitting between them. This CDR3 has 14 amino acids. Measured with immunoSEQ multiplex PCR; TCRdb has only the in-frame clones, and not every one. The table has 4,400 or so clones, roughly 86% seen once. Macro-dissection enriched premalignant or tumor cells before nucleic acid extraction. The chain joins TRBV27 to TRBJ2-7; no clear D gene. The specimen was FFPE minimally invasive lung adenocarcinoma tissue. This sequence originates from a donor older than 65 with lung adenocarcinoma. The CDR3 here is CASRRASRAYEQYF. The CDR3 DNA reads TGTGCCAGCAGACGGGCATCCCGCGCCTACGAGCAGTACTTC.